This T cell receptor (beta chain) was found in a study of cytomegalovirus exposure and HLA in healthy donors (dated by TCRdb to the late 2010s). In terms of the full investigation: An earlier analysis of about 530 of the donors reported about 300 Gb of sequence data and around 110 million unique TCR beta sequences obtained from about 200 million T cells. In addition to the first cohort of 650 to 750 subjects, a separate validation cohort of 120 different subjects was used. Of the 300 to 450 genotyped donors, less than 90% were placed in the genetic ancestry cluster associated with self-reported Caucasian donors. Class I and class II HLA loci were covered by the typing at four-digit resolution. All discovery cohort repertoires had been generated using a single sequencing platform. Typing coverage varied by locus: roughly 620-640 donors for A, B, C, DRB1 and DQB1; roughly 510 for DQA1; 600 to 610 for DPA1; approximately 490 for DPB1. Donor age, sex, ethnicity and CMV serostatus were compiled alongside the repertoire data. An early release that covered approximately 600 HLA-typed donors contained 250 to 350 gigabases of sequencing data and tens of millions of unique TCR sequences. Among 350 to 400 genotyped donors of the cohort, an average of approximately 240,000 unique TCR beta nucleotide sequences were sequenced per donor, roughly 20% of them non-productive. Roughly 5 DR-DQ haplotypes were handled as single units for association and clustering because linkage in the cohort was strong. Rather than drawing on any new phenotypic data, the later analysis identified candidate immune exposures from TCR beta sequences and the way those sequences occurred across donors. An earlier analysis of about 620 of the donors applied high-throughput TCR beta sequencing to assess whether each TCR beta V gene segment acted as functional or pseudogenic. The study combined high-throughput TCR immunosequencing, statistical association of individual TCRs with disease status, and machine learning to predict cytomegalovirus infection status. The study was designed to test whether signatures of past pathogen exposure could be identified by cataloging public T cell receptors. A later genetic analysis used genome-wide SNP genotypes for about 65% of the 666 donors, treating that subset as a discovery cohort. The T cell repertoires of 666 subjects were profiled by immunosequencing and related to cytomegalovirus serostatus. A later analysis re-analyzed previously published TCR beta repertoires from 550 to 700 donors and added high-resolution HLA genotyping to study TCR occurrence patterns.

Concerning this clone: What this receptor recognizes is not known. Base qualities are not recorded, but no much larger clone differs from it by a single base.

Library prep was done by the immunoSEQ multiplex PCR assay. The multiplex PCR relied on a mix of 60 forward primers for TCR Vbeta segments and 13 reverse primers for TCR Jbeta segments. The CDR3 region of rearranged TCR beta genes was amplified from genomic DNA by a multiplex PCR assay. On the Illumina HiSeq System, the amplified TCR beta libraries were sequenced as 87-base-pair reads. As for how the authors treated the data: A later analysis counted about 80 million unique TCR beta chains across the 666 repertoires, and around 12 million of these chains were shared by at least two donors. A nearest-neighbor algorithm error-corrected the raw reads and collapsed the reads into unique sequences, merging closely related sequences to remove PCR and sequencing errors. V, D and J gene segments were assigned by aligning CDR3 sequences to IMGT reference sequences. For a sequence to be retained, at least a six-nucleotide match to both a V gene segment and a J gene segment was required. Rearrangements were called productive when the CDR3 lacked stop codons and stayed in frame with V and J; all others were non-productive. CDR3 was defined according to IMGT convention as the region running from the second conserved V-encoded cysteine to the conserved J-encoded phenylalanine. The earlier analysis of around 640 of the donors excluded sequences that lacked an unambiguous match to a single V gene segment. In an earlier analysis of roughly 500 of the donors, V segments were called functional above 56.7% productive rearrangements and were called segregating when the between-donor standard deviation exceeded 5%. A statistical classification framework was built for diagnosing cytomegalovirus status from the catalog of TCR beta chain sequences. V and J gene assignment, in a later analysis, came from comparing TCR nucleotide sequences with IMGT/GENE-DB human TR gene sequences. In a later analysis, CDR3 sequences and most-parsimonious VDJ recombination scenarios were assigned using the TCRdist pipeline. In a later analysis, each TCR beta chain was defined by its CDR3 amino acid sequence together with its V-gene family, and reads without a unique V-gene family were excluded. To address suspected cross-contamination and a sequencing artifact, a later analysis removed roughly 580 highly shared, low-generation-probability nucleotide sequences. In a later analysis, a clonal expansion index was calculated for each public chain from normalized within-repertoire ranks of inferred template counts. A later analysis computed generation probabilities with a VDJ recombination model fitted to out-of-frame rearrangements, and checked the results against IGoR. A later analysis scored TCR-TCR, TCR-HLA and TCR-CMV co-occurrence with hypergeometric tests, applying a repertoire-size bias correction to TCR pairs. In a later analysis, false discovery rates were estimated by permuting HLA or CMV assignments 20 times. In a later analysis, co-occurring TCRs were grouped using DBSCAN, with TCRdist sequence similarity added in when clustering inside HLA-allele-positive subsets. Repertoires with fewer than 30,000 or more than 120,000 public chains, plus five repertoires with anomalous nucleotide sharing, were excluded from co-occurrence clustering. The table was pulled from immuneACCESS by TCRdb, which kept in-frame rearrangements only. Such tables lose some clones; where checked, under half of the loss comes from unresolved V genes, and the rest has no known cause. That table gives V, J and clone size, and the DNA gave D and trimming. Recorded for this sample are 120,000 or so clones; 80% to 85% of them occurred a single time. 1% of the sample goes to the ten largest clones.

The cohort was made up of under 800 healthy bone marrow donors. At the time of sampling, every cohort member was nominally healthy, though immune exposures that went unrecorded were likely present. Of the approximately 700 cohort members, about 270 had a positive CMV serostatus and about 360 had a negative one, while no CMV serostatus was recorded for the donor. Every donor gave a peripheral blood sample, and the peripheral blood mononuclear cells from that sample were used for TCR beta sequencing. Genomic DNA extraction from the blood cell samples was performed with the Qiagen DNeasy Blood Extraction Kit. Via the germline V gene, CDR1 is SGHVS and CDR2 FQNEAQ. From cysteine to phenylalanine, the CDR3 is 11 amino acids long. This entry keeps only the CDR3 DNA: 33 bases, framed from base 1. Unmatched junction bases come to 4, with V trimmed by 1 base and J by 14 bases. Broader findings and caveats from the paper: In vitro tests confirmed that three of the cytomegalovirus-associated TCR beta chains recognize cytomegalovirus antigens. Most TCR sequences were seen in very few donors, while some public TCRs were found in many individuals. A later genetic analysis reported fewer N-insertions in productive TCRs among donors in an Asian-associated ancestry cluster than the roughly 700-donor mean. A later analysis found that HLA-associated TCR beta chains were more clonally expanded and had lower generation probabilities than equally common non-associated chains. Specific HLA alleles were associated with 15,000 to 20,000 TCR beta sequences at a false discovery rate of 0.05 in a later analysis. Because the 87-base-pair reads could not distinguish some IMGT-functional V segments, including TRBV6-2 and TRBV6-3, those segments were excluded. In an earlier analysis of approximately 590 of the donors, most TCR beta V segments appeared in productive rearrangements about 87% or about 30% of the time, broadly matching IMGT annotations. A later analysis reported that several top co-occurrence clusters appeared linked to parvovirus B19, influenza, CMV and Epstein-Barr virus. Correlated functional status among segregating V segments might be attributable to linkage disequilibrium, but an unknown experimental factor could not be ruled out. In a later genetic analysis, a missense DCLRE1C variant was associated with V-gene and J-gene trimming of TCR beta chains, and the association was replicated in an independent cohort. According to a later analysis, TCR association rates differed among HLA loci, with DRB1 alleles showing the most associated TCRs and HLA-C alleles showing the fewest. A cluster of highly shared sequence variants was judged likely to be a technical artifact of the sequencing pipeline. For the cohort, immune exposure information was limited to CMV serostatus. The earlier analysis of fewer than 750 of the donors excluded roughly 17 rarely observed V segments, including chromosome 9 orphons, because counts were too low. Cytomegalovirus status was reported to be diagnosed by the classifier with high specificity and sensitivity in both the original and validation cohorts. A further reported finding was that TCR beta sequences accurately predicted the HLA-A and HLA-B alleles for most subjects in the first cohort. In this cohort, only TCR beta chains were sequenced, and detectable features were limited by the absence of alpha or paired-chain data. A total of 164 TCR beta chains were listed by the study as associated with cytomegalovirus. According to a later analysis, most CMV-associated TCR beta chains appeared to be HLA-restricted, and the HLA associations seemed to be driven largely by CMV exposure. Because HLA typing was unavailable for some donors at each locus, only the typed subset was used in association tests. Presence/absence analyses assumed roughly uniform sequencing depth across donors, an assumption that may not hold. Strong co-occurrence of HLA alleles, especially DR and DQ, made assigning TCR associations to individual alleles difficult. According to the authors, the approach could potentially be generalized to other disease states and immunological phenotypes.

Sample: PBMCs. This receptor chain uses TRBV7-8 and TRBJ1-2; TRBD1 agrees with 7 junctional bases. The clonotype originates from a human donor in good health. CDR3 region: CASSLGQGCTF. In nucleotides, the sequence is TGTGCCAGCAGCTTAGGACAGGGATGTACCTTC. Joined to the reference TRBV7-8 and TRBJ1-2 proteins, this CDR3 gives the full variable domain: GAGVSQSPRYKVAKRGQDVALRCDPISGHVSLFWYQQALGQGPEFLTYFQNEAQLDKSGLPSDRFFAERPEGSVSTLKIQRTQQEDSAVYLCASSLGQGCTFGSGTRLTVV.